The T cell receptor beta chain described here comes from a study of T cell repertoires in cytomegalovirus infection. In the study overall: Public TCR beta signatures were indicative of both CMV infection and a matching HLA type. Regarding the study as a whole: HLA-C-restricted CMV-specific TCR beta clonotypes prevailed in the ex vivo response.

This clonotype has only a few counts. Its antigen remains unidentified. V shed 1 base, J shed 3 bases, and the junction held 5 bases outside the gene matches. There are 15 residues in the CDR3. The germline CDR1 and CDR2 sequences are LNHDA and SQIVND (reference sequence). Each CDR3 protein is one row after TCRdb ran MiXCR on the reads. The table records 62,000 or so distinct CDR3 sequences, roughly 21% of them present only once. The receptor was isolated from a human donor in good health (CMV status not recorded). Some clones in this sample may be carry-over from other donors' samples. The sample here was CD8+ T cells from cultured PBMCs, taken from culture after CMV antigen stimulation. The chain couples TRBV19 to TRBJ1-1, with TRBD1 matching 7 bases. The CDR3 coding sequence is TGTGCCAGTAGTATAGCCCCGACAGGGTACACTGAAGCTTTCTTT. Its protein product is CASSIAPTGYTEAFF.